The source of this T cell receptor beta chain is a study of T cell responses to AZD1222 COVID-19 vaccine. Using immunoSEQ multiplex PCR, the repertoire was profiled, and TCRdb retains in-frame clones only, with some absent. The sample lists 180,000 or so clones; about 90% were seen once. Germline CDR1 and CDR2: MNHEY and SVGAGI. With 3 bases removed from V and 4 bases from J, the gap between germline ends came to 16 bases. This CDR3 spans 15 amino acids. The sequence was obtained from an adult who received the MenACWY meningococcal vaccine as a control. The sequencing used peripheral blood, collected 28 days after the second dose of the MenACWY control vaccine. The chain has TRBV6-5 and TRBJ2-7, with D hard to call. CDR3 coding DNA: TGTGCCAGCAGTTATAGTGGATCTGGGAATTACGAGCAGTACTTC. Protein: CASSYSGSGNYEQYF.